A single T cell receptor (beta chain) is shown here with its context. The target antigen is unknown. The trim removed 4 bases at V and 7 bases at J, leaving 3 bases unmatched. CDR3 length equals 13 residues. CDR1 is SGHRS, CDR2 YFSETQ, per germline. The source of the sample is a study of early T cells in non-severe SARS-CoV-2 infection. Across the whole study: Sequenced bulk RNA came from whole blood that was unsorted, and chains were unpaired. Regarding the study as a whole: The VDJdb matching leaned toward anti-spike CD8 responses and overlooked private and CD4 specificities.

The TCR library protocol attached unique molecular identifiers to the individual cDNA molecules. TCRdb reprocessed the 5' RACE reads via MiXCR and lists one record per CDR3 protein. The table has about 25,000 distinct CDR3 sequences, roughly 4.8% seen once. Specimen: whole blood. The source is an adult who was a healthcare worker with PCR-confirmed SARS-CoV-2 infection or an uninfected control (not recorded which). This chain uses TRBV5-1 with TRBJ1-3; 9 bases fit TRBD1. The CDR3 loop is CASSGTGPNTIYF. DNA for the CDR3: TGCGCCAGCAGCGGGACAGGGCCTAACACCATATATTTT.